A selection of T cell receptor beta chains follows, all from one sample in a study of T cells in Graves' hyperthyroidism and ophthalmopathy. TCRdb itself ran the multiplex PCR reads through MiXCR, one entry per CDR3 protein. In the table there are fewer than 850,000 distinct CDR3 sequences, roughly 17% of which are singletons. Sequenced input: blood. These receptors all stem from a man in his forties or fifties with Graves' hyperthyroidism. Both conserved end residues are part of each CDR3. Fields, in order: clone size, J gene, D gene, CDR3 length, V gene, CDR3 DNA, CDR3 protein. The D gene is left open where the match is weak. Part of the rows lack a size; the others show once, few, many or a class for expanded clones.

many	TRBJ1-5	NA	16	TRBV12-3/TRBV12-4	TGTGCCAGCAGTTTCGGAAAAGGCAGTGGGGGTCAGCCCCAGCATTTT	CASSFGKGSGGQPQHF
many	TRBJ2-5	TRBD1	13	TRBV7-2	TGTGCCAGCAGCCCTCCGGGACAGAAGACCCAGTACTTC	CASSPPGQKTQYF
few	TRBJ2-2	NA	15	TRBV7-2	TGTGCCAGCAGCTTGGGACTGGGAATGGTCGGGGAGCTGTTTTTT	CASSLGLGMVGELFF
few	TRBJ2-4	NA	13	TRBV29-1	TGCAGCGCCGTGGGGGTGGCCAAAAACATTCAGTACTTC	CSAVGVAKNIQYF
NA	TRBJ1-1	NA	14	TRBV15	TGTGCCACCAGCAGTTTGGACAGTGGCACTGAAGCTTTCTTT	CATSSLDSGTEAFF
many	TRBJ1-1	NA	14	TRBV5-1	TGCGCCAGCAGCCCTATTCCAGGGCTCACTGAAGCTTTCTTT	CASSPIPGLTEAFF
NA	TRBJ2-3	NA	14	TRBV11-2	TGTGCCAGCGGCTTCAGGACAGTCACAGATACGCAGTGTTTT	CASGFRTVTDTQCF
many	TRBJ2-5	TRBD2	16	TRBV7-8	TGTGCCAGCAGCTTATTTTCCCCCCGGGGGGAAGAGACCCAGTACTTC	CASSLFSPRGEETQYF
NA	TRBJ2-7	TRBD2	15	TRBV5-1	TGCGCCAGCAGGTACCTAGCGGGAGCCCCCGGCGAGCAGTACTTC	CASRYLAGAPGEQYF
NA	TRBJ2-1	NA	15	TRBV5-1	TGCGCCAGCAGCTTGGAGGGGGGCCTTAACAATGAGCAGTTCTTC	CASSLEGGLNNEQFF
NA	TRBJ1-1	NA	17	TRBV20-1	TGCAGTGCTAGTTCGATAGTTGGGCAGGGGTGGAACACTGAAGCTTTCTTT	CSASSIVGQGWNTEAFF
NA	TRBJ2-3	NA	12	TRBV29-1	TGCAGCGTTGTACACCCGCGAGATACGCAGTATTTT	CSVVHPRDTQYF
few	TRBJ2-5	TRBD1	17	TRBV30	TGTGCCTGGAGTGTACAATTCGGATACAGGGGCCAAGAGACCCAGTACTTC	CAWSVQFGYRGQETQYF
many	TRBJ2-1	TRBD2	13	TRBV20-1	TGCAGTGCTAAGACTAGCGGGTACAATGAGCAGTTCTTC	CSAKTSGYNEQFF
NA	TRBJ1-1	TRBD1	14	TRBV5-1	TGCGCCAGTACCTCCGGGACAGCAAACACTGAAGCTTTCTTT	CASTSGTANTEAFF
few	TRBJ1-5	TRBD1	16	TRBV27	TGTGCCAGCAGCTTAGCCGGGACAGGGGACAATCAGCCCCAGCATTTT	CASSLAGTGDNQPQHF
many	TRBJ2-3	NA	17	TRBV28	TGTGCCAGCACCCCAACGAAGGGCGGGGCGGTCACAGATACGCAGTATTTT	CASTPTKGGAVTDTQYF
NA	TRBJ1-2	NA	13	TRBV20-1	TGCAGTGCTAAGGACAGCTTCGCTTATGGCTACACCTTC	CSAKDSFAYGYTF
NA	TRBJ2-1	TRBD2	21	TRBV28	TGTGCCAGCAGTCCTCTAAGCGGGACTAGCGGGAGGACCGCTAGGTGGAATGAGCAGTTCTTC	CASSPLSGTSGRTARWNEQFF
NA	TRBJ2-5	NA	16	TRBV4-1	TGCGCCAGCAGCCTAACTCGATTTGGGGTCGAAGAGACCCAGTACTTC	CASSLTRFGVEETQYF
few	TRBJ2-7	TRBD2	20	TRBV5-1	TGCGCCAGCAGCTCCTATGGGCCGGGACTAGCGGGAGAGGGTCCCGACGAGCAGTACTTC	CASSSYGPGLAGEGPDEQYF
many	TRBJ2-5	TRBD2	16	TRBV7-8	TGTGCCAGCAGCTTAGCTCGAGCGGGAGGGCCCGAGACCCAGTACTTC	CASSLARAGGPETQYF
NA	TRBJ2-5	NA	16	TRBV3-1	TGTGCCAGCAGCCAAGGGCTCCTGGGGGATGTTGGGGATCCGTACTTC	CASSQGLLGDVGDPYF
many	TRBJ1-2	NA	12	TRBV7-2	TGTGCCAGCAGCTTAAGGGGTGATGGCTACACCTTC	CASSLRGDGYTF
NA	TRBJ2-3	TRBD1	15	TRBV29-1	TGCAGCATAGAGTTGGGGACAGGGATCGAAGATACGCAGTATTTT	CSIELGTGIEDTQYF
few	TRBJ2-1	TRBD2	16	TRBV10-3	TGTGCCATCAGTGAGTCACTAGCGGGATTTGACGATGAGCAGTTCTTC	CAISESLAGFDDEQFF
NA	TRBJ2-5	NA	14	TRBV5-4	TGTGCCAGCAGCACCGGACTACCTCAAGAGACCCAGTACTTC	CASSTGLPQETQYF
NA	TRBJ1-2	TRBD1	13	TRBV27	TGTGCCAGCAGTTTAAGGACAGGGACTAGCTACACCTTC	CASSLRTGTSYTF
many	TRBJ2-7	NA	15	TRBV7-2	TGTGCCAGCAGCGTAGTTGACGGATCCTCCTACGAGCAGTACTTC	CASSVVDGSSYEQYF
NA	TRBJ2-1	NA	15	TRBV5-1	TGCGCCAGCAGCTTTACCGGGACCTCCTACAATGAGCAGTTCTTC	CASSFTGTSYNEQFF
many	TRBJ1-2	NA	13	TRBV2	TGTGCCAGCAATAACAGGGCAGCGTACGGCTACACCTTC	CASNNRAAYGYTF
many	TRBJ2-3	TRBD2	16	TRBV10-1	TGCGCCAGCAGTGAGGCGAGCGGGGTGAGCACAGATACGCAGTATTTT	CASSEASGVSTDTQYF
NA	TRBJ2-5	TRBD2	17	TRBV20-1	TGCAGTGCTGACGGACTAGCGGGAGGGCCTGCCCAAGAGACCCAGTACTTC	CSADGLAGGPAQETQYF
few	TRBJ2-7	TRBD2	14	TRBV7-9	TGTGCCAGCAGCCTTAGCGGGAGTAAGGACGAGCAGTACTTC	CASSLSGSKDEQYF
few	TRBJ2-7	NA	13	TRBV18	TGTGCCAGCTCACCGCTACCGGGGGACGAGCAGTACTTC	CASSPLPGDEQYF
NA	TRBJ2-7	NA	18	TRBV5-1	TGCGCCAGCAGCATGGAGAGGCGGGCCGCCAAAAGCTCCTACGAGCAGTACTTC	CASSMERRAAKSSYEQYF
NA	TRBJ1-2	NA	15	TRBV7-2	TGTGCCAGCAGCCCACTACCGACAGGCACCTATGGCTACACCTTC	CASSPLPTGTYGYTF
many	TRBJ1-1	NA	15	TRBV5-1	TGCGCCAGCAGCCCGGGGCAGGTCAGTCGATCTGAAGCTTTCTTT	CASSPGQVSRSEAFF
few	TRBJ2-3	NA	15	TRBV3-1	TGTGCCAGCAGCCAAGGACAAGCGGGTGCAGATACGCAGTATTTT	CASSQGQAGADTQYF
NA	TRBJ2-3	TRBD1	15	TRBV27	TGTGCCAGCAGTTCGACGGGACAGGGGGCAGATACGCAGTATTTT	CASSSTGQGADTQYF
NA	TRBJ2-5	TRBD2	14	TRBV5-1	TGCGCCAGCACCGATAGCGGGGCTCAAGAGACCCAGTACTTC	CASTDSGAQETQYF
NA	TRBJ2-2	TRBD2	16	TRBV18	TGTGCCAGCTCAGTGACTAGCGGGAGGAACACCGGGGAGCTGTTTTTT	CASSVTSGRNTGELFF
few	TRBJ2-7	NA	15	TRBV19	TGTGCCAGTAGTGGCAGTCTTGCCGCTGCCTACGAGCAGTACTTC	CASSGSLAAAYEQYF
few	TRBJ1-1	NA	14	TRBV6-1	TGTGCCAGCAATCCAACAGTCGGACGGGCTGAAGCTTTCTTT	CASNPTVGRAEAFF
NA	TRBJ2-2	TRBD2	16	TRBV10-3	TGTGCCATCAGTGAGACTAGCGGACCGAACACCGGGGAGCTGTTTTTT	CAISETSGPNTGELFF
few	TRBJ2-1	NA	17	TRBV7-9	TGTGCCAGCAGCTTAGGTCGAACAGGGCCCTCCTACAATGAGCAGTTCTTC	CASSLGRTGPSYNEQFF